This TCR beta chain was obtained from a study of regulatory T cells in long-lasting Graves disease. Time point noted: newly diagnosed GD, antithyroid drugs for less than 3 months. The TCR library was made from RNA extracted from PBMCs. An endocrinology department located in Xi'an, China, was where the patients came from. V dropped 5 bases and J dropped 5 bases, with 14 bases sitting between them. Looked up from germline, CDR1 is SNHLY and CDR2 is FYNNEI. The CDR3 is 14 residues long. CDR3-region Arm-PCR and iRepertoire HTBI primers produced the TCR beta libraries. One entry per CDR3 protein results from TCRdb running MiXCR on the multiplex PCR reads. The data hold 250,000 to 400,000 distinct CDR3 sequences, with 15% to 20% observed a single time. Study outcomes and limitations: Gene preferences differed: TRBV28, TRBJ1-2, TRBJ2-5 in persistent cases.

Points on this clonotype: The target antigen is unknown.

The TCR was taken from a female donor with Graves disease. Sequencing used peripheral blood mononuclear cells (PBMCs), obtained at new diagnosis, from a patient treated with antithyroid drugs. This chain joins TRBV2 and TRBJ2-3; no firm D call. CDR3 region: CASSRSPLEDTQYF. As DNA, the CDR3 is TGTGCCAGCAGTCGGAGCCCCCTAGAAGATACGCAGTATTTT. Full variable domain (rest looked up from reference TRBV2 and TRBJ2-3): EPEVTQTPSHQVTQMGQEVILRCVPISNHLYFYWYRQILGQKVEFLVSFYNNEISEKSEIFDDQFSVERPDGSNFTLKIRSTKLEDSAMYFCASSRSPLEDTQYFGPGTRLTVL.